The 26 T cell receptor beta chains given below trace back to one sample, sequenced in a study of blood T cell repertoires in COVID-19. Clones were sequenced by immunoSEQ multiplex PCR, and TCRdb holds only the in-frame ones, with some missing. The sample has over 450,000 clones; 85% to 90% are singletons. The sequenced material came from peripheral blood. The receptor set was obtained from a woman aged 45-65 years with COVID-19, enrolled during active disease.

The rearrangement links TRBV6-5 to TRBJ1-1; a weak D match, TRBD1 (5 bases). Germline V lookup: CDR1 MNHEY, CDR2 SVGAGI. The CDR3 length is 16 residues. The V end was cut by 0 bases, the J end by 0 bases, with 11 bases between. The CDR3 loop reads CASSYSGAPMNTEAFF. In nucleotides, the CDR3 is TGTGCCAGCAGTTACTCTGGGGCCCCCATGAACACTGAAGCTTTCTTT.

The rearrangement uses TRBV7-8 and TRBJ1-6; D uncertain. Per the germline V gene, CDR1 is SGHVS and CDR2 is FQNEAQ. The length of the CDR3 is 15 residues. V was shortened by 1 base and J by 0 bases, with 4 bases between the two germline ends. The CDR3 spells CASSLVGSYNSPLHF. CDR3 in DNA: TGTGCCAGCAGCTTAGTCGGCTCCTATAATTCACCCCTCCACTTT.

The J gene is TRBJ2-5, the V gene TRBV2, with 8 bases fitting TRBD1. Germline V lookup: CDR1 SNHLY, CDR2 FYNNEI. Trimming cost V 7 bases and J 3 bases; bases outside gene matches: 4. This CDR3 comprises 13 residues. The CDR3 nucleotides are TGTGCCAGCAATCTGGACAGGGAAGAGACCCAGTACTTC. Translating it yields CASNLDREETQYF.

The gene calls are TRBV27 and TRBJ2-3, with D perhaps TRBD2 (5 bases). The CDR3 runs to 17 residues. Germline V lookup: CDR1 MNHEY, CDR2 SMNVEV (reference sequence). The germline V and J ends were trimmed by 8 bases and 1 base, with 22 bases remaining between them. The CDR3 bases are TGTGCCAGCGGCCAAAGGGAAGGGATCGGGGGCACAGATACGCAGTATTTT. Its translation: CASGQREGIGGTDTQYF.

The chain carries TRBV2 and TRBJ2-1; 7 nucleotides align to TRBD2. The germline CDR1 and CDR2 sequences are SNHLY and FYNNEI. The CDR3 runs to 16 residues. With V trimmed by 2 bases and J by 2 bases, 6 bases remained unmatched. CDR3 amino acids: CASSESQRGAYNEQFF. The CDR3 nucleotides read TGTGCCAGCAGTGAATCTCAGCGGGGCGCCTACAATGAGCAGTTCTTC.

The genes are TRBV7-2 and TRBJ2-6; D is possibly TRBD2 (6 bases). V gave up 4 bases and J gave up 0 bases, with 10 bases separating them. Per the germline V gene, CDR1 is SGHTA and CDR2 is FQGNSA. The CDR3 extends over 16 amino acids. CDR3 region: CASSSPGASGANVLTF. CDR3 in DNA: TGTGCCAGCAGCTCCCCGGGAGCCTCTGGGGCCAACGTCCTGACTTTC.

The V and J genes are TRBV18 and TRBJ2-7; 9 bases are shared with TRBD2. This CDR3 spans 15 amino acids. The germline V gene has CDR1 KGHSH and CDR2 LQKENI. V was pared by 3 bases and J by 1 base, with 4 bases of the junction left unmatched. The CDR3: CASSPGGGGSYEQYF. CDR3 sequence (DNA): TGTGCCAGCTCACCGGGCGGGGGGGGTTCCTACGAGCAGTACTTC.

V usage is TRBV24-1 and J usage is TRBJ2-1; 7 nucleotides line up with TRBD2. V shed 5 bases and J 5 bases; nucleotides not matched to a gene: 8. The V gene's germline CDR1 is KGHDR and CDR2 SFDVKD. The CDR3 totals 15 residues. This CDR3 reads CATSAPGLPDNEQFF. The CDR3 nucleotides are TGTGCCACCAGTGCCCCGGGACTACCAGACAATGAGCAGTTCTTC.

V usage is TRBV19 and J usage is TRBJ2-5; D is possibly TRBD2 (6 bases). V was trimmed by 3 bases and J by 5 bases, leaving 16 bases between them. Germline CDR1 and CDR2: LNHDA and SQIVND (reference sequence). The CDR3 has 15 residues. The CDR3 region has the DNA TGTGCCAGTAGTATTTCGGTTTCCCGGGGGGAGACCCAGTACTTC. The encoded protein is CASSISVSRGETQYF.

In regard to this clone: The germline gene is not matched at one end of the junction; a read error may be the cause. CDR3 in DNA: TGTGCCATCAGTGACCCTACCGCGAAATGGGAGGAGATGAAAACTGAAGCTTTCTTT. This encodes CAISDPTAKWEEMKTEAFF. J is TRBJ1-1 and V is TRBV10-3, with D uncertain. The CDR3 contains 19 residues. Germline V gene sequence: CDR1 ENHRY, CDR2 SYGVKD.

The gene calls are TRBV3-1 (or the pseudogene TRBV3-2) and TRBJ1-2; D call uncertain. Between the trimmed V and J ends, which lost 4 bases and 7 bases, there was a span of 16 bases. This CDR3 spans 14 amino acids. CDR1 is LGHDT and CDR2 is YNNKEL in the germline V gene (reference sequence). As DNA, the CDR3 is TGTGCCAGCAGCCCGCTCTCGACTAGCGGTGGCTACACCTTC. Translating gives CASSPLSTSGGYTF.

The chain combines TRBV5-1 with TRBJ2-7; 9 bases are shared with TRBD2. This CDR3 region has 14 residues. The V segment lost 3 bases and the J segment 1 base; nucleotides outside the gene matches: 2. Germline CDR1 reads SGHRS; CDR2 reads YFSETQ. The CDR3 here is CASSSGLASYEQYF. The CDR3 DNA sequence: TGCGCCAGCAGCTCGGGACTAGCTTCCTACGAGCAGTACTTC.

The CDR3 is CASSLTPGRGEAFF. In DNA, the CDR3 is TGTGCCAGCAGTTTGACACCGGGCAGGGGTGAAGCTTTCTTT. The chain recombines TRBV27 with TRBJ1-1; TRBD1 is a possible D gene (6 bases). V was pared by 3 bases and J by 7 bases, with 15 bases between. The germline V gene has CDR1 MNHEY and CDR2 SMNVEV (reference sequence). This CDR3 spans 14 amino acids.

A few counts support this clone. The chain combines TRBV29-1 with TRBJ2-3, with D possibly being TRBD2 (6 bases). The CDR3 runs 13 residues. Looked up from germline, CDR1 is SQVTM and CDR2 is ANQGSEA. V was trimmed by 6 bases and J by 2 bases, leaving 12 bases between them. DNA of the CDR3: TGCAGCGTCTCGGGAGCCTCCACAGATACGCAGTATTTT. Translation: CSVSGASTDTQYF.

The V and J genes are TRBV4-1 and TRBJ2-7; 7 positions agree with TRBD1. The CDR3 is 13 residues long. V lost 4 bases and J lost 6; bases outside the gene matches: 6. CDR1 is MGHRA, CDR2 YSYEKL, per germline. The CDR3 DNA reads TGCGCCAGCAGCCCTCAGGGGACAGCCGAGCAGTACTTC. It specifies CASSPQGTAEQYF.

This chain links TRBV29-1 with TRBJ1-2; 8 bases fit TRBD1. In germline, CDR1 is SQVTM, CDR2 ANQGSEA. With V trimmed by 3 bases and J by 0 bases, 9 bases remained unmatched. The CDR3 sequence is 16 residues long. CDR3 protein: CSVEDREKPSNYGYTF. The CDR3 DNA follows: TGCAGCGTTGAGGACAGGGAGAAACCTTCTAACTATGGCTACACCTTC.

Concerning this clone itself: Other DNA variants within this sample encode the same CDR3. The CDR3: CASSLGSGESHEQYF. The CDR3 nucleotides are TGCGCCAGCAGCTTGGGTAGCGGGGAATCCCACGAGCAGTACTTC. The V gene is TRBV5-1, the J gene TRBJ2-7; 8 bases agree with TRBD2. V shed 0 bases, J shed 5 bases, and the junction held 7 bases outside the gene matches. Germline values: CDR1 SGHRS, CDR2 YFSETQ. The CDR3 runs to 15 residues.

This sequence joins TRBV6-5 and TRBJ1-1; 7 bases are a match to TRBD1. Germline V gives CDR1 MNHEY, CDR2 SVGAGI. This CDR3 region has 13 residues. Germline trimming cut 4 bases from V and 5 bases from J; bases unmatched to any gene: 4. CDR3 residues: CASSFDRDTEAFF. The DNA for the CDR3 is TGTGCCAGCAGTTTTGACAGGGATACTGAAGCTTTCTTT.

V usage is TRBV13 and J usage is TRBJ2-7; TRBD1 agrees at 8 bases. Germline loops: CDR1 PRHDT, CDR2 FYEKMQ (reference sequence). The CDR3 length is 17 residues. The junction had 17 bases not matched to a gene; V was cut back by 8 bases and J by 2 bases. This chain's CDR3 is CASANLGTGIPTYEQYF. In nucleotides, the CDR3 is TGTGCCAGCGCCAACTTGGGGACAGGAATACCGACCTACGAGCAGTACTTC.

The J gene is TRBJ1-3, the V gene TRBV5-1, with D tentatively TRBD1 (5 bases). Trimming stripped 2 bases from V and 4 bases from J, with 19 bases between. The germline gives CDR1 SGHRS, CDR2 YFSETQ. The CDR3 sequence is 17 residues long. CDR3 bases: TGCGCCAGCAGCTTCGGTGGGGCAGGGATGGAAGGAAACACCATATATTTT. Translation gives CASSFGGAGMEGNTIYF.

This clone was counted a single time. The rearrangement links TRBV7-3 to TRBJ1-2; TRBD1 matches 9 bases. The length of the CDR3 is 16 residues. V lost 8 bases to trimming and J lost 8 bases; unmatched junction nucleotides: 18. Germline assignment: CDR1 SGHTA and CDR2 FQGTGA. The CDR3 is CASPWTGPGQGVGYTF. CDR3 nucleotides: TGTGCCAGCCCCTGGACAGGTCCGGGACAGGGAGTGGGCTACACCTTC.

A single count supports this clone. This chain uses TRBV20-1 with TRBJ1-5; 8 bases line up with TRBD1. Germline lookup yields CDR1 DFQATT and CDR2 SNEGSKA (reference sequence). The CDR3 runs 13 residues. V shed 6 bases, J shed 7 bases, and the junction held 8 bases outside the gene matches. CDR3 in amino acids: CSASDRGWQPQHF. The CDR3 region has the DNA TGCAGTGCGAGTGACAGGGGATGGCAGCCCCAGCATTTT.

This chain joins TRBV7-2 and TRBJ1-1; possible D gene TRBD1, 5 bases. V gave up 1 base and J gave up 0 bases, with 21 bases separating them. The CDR3 contains 19 residues. The V gene's germline CDR1 is SGHTA and CDR2 FQGNSA. The chain's CDR3 is CASSLVGGRGFHMNTEAFF. The CDR3 DNA sequence: TGTGCCAGCAGCTTAGTTGGGGGGAGGGGATTCCACATGAACACTGAAGCTTTCTTT.

This clone was picked up one time. The chain employs TRBV4-1 and TRBJ1-5, with D hard to call. The V gene's germline CDR1 is MGHRA and CDR2 YSYEKL. The CDR3 loop spans 14 amino acids. V was trimmed by 1 base and J by 4 bases, leaving 8 bases between them. Here the CDR3 reads CASSQAQKNQPQHF. In DNA, the CDR3 is TGCGCCAGCAGCCAAGCGCAGAAAAATCAGCCCCAGCATTTT.

J is TRBJ1-1 and V is TRBV18; TRBD1 agrees at 12 bases. The CDR3 length is 17 residues. Germline trimming cut 3 bases from V and 2 bases from J; bases unmatched to any gene: 7. Per germline, CDR1 KGHSH and CDR2 LQKENI. CDR3 in DNA: TGTGCCAGCTCACCGACCGGGACAGGGGGCTATAACACTGAAGCTTTCTTT. Its translation: CASSPTGTGGYNTEAFF.

J is TRBJ2-2 and V is TRBV18; D is possibly TRBD1 (6 bases). The V end lost 1 base, the J end lost 2 bases, and 20 bases lay between the germline ends. Germline CDR1 KGHSH, CDR2 LQKENI. CDR3 size: 19 residues. In DNA, the CDR3 is TGTGCCAGCTCACCACGAAGAGCCCGGGACACATCAAACACCGGGGAGCTGTTTTTT. It translates to CASSPRRARDTSNTGELFF.